The clone carrying this T cell receptor (beta chain) occurred a few times. The antigen remains undetermined. The sample is drawn from a study of human T cells and chemical hapten exposure. Study summary: Throughout the approximately 25-week study, diphenylcyclopropenone was applied weekly to the patients' scalps.

Sample time point: pre-sensitization, week 0. Sample treatment: therapeutic diphenylcyclopropenone sensitization with weekly scalp DPC. Library construction involved attaching unique molecular identifiers to individual cDNA molecules, which allowed quantitative, reproducible TCR counting. TCRdb reanalysed the RACE reads using MiXCR and keeps one entry per CDR3 protein. In the table there are some 38,000 distinct CDR3 sequences, about 7.4% of which are singletons. Germline V gives CDR1 SGHAT, CDR2 FQNNGV. V lost 1 base, J lost 0 bases, and 11 bases lay in between. This CDR3 has 16 amino acids. General study points: DPC sensitization did not alter TCRs above 1 in 1000 frequency.

Sample: whole blood, taken in connection with sensitization to the hapten diphenylcyclopropenone (DPC). The clonotype originates from a woman between 50 and 59 years old with alopecia areata. Some clones in this sample may be carry-over from other donors' samples. The chain recombines TRBV11-2 with TRBJ2-3; D gene uncertain. The CDR3 bases are TGTGCCAGCAGCTTAGTCCGGAGTCTTAGCACAGATACGCAGTATTTT. Translating gives CASSLVRSLSTDTQYF.